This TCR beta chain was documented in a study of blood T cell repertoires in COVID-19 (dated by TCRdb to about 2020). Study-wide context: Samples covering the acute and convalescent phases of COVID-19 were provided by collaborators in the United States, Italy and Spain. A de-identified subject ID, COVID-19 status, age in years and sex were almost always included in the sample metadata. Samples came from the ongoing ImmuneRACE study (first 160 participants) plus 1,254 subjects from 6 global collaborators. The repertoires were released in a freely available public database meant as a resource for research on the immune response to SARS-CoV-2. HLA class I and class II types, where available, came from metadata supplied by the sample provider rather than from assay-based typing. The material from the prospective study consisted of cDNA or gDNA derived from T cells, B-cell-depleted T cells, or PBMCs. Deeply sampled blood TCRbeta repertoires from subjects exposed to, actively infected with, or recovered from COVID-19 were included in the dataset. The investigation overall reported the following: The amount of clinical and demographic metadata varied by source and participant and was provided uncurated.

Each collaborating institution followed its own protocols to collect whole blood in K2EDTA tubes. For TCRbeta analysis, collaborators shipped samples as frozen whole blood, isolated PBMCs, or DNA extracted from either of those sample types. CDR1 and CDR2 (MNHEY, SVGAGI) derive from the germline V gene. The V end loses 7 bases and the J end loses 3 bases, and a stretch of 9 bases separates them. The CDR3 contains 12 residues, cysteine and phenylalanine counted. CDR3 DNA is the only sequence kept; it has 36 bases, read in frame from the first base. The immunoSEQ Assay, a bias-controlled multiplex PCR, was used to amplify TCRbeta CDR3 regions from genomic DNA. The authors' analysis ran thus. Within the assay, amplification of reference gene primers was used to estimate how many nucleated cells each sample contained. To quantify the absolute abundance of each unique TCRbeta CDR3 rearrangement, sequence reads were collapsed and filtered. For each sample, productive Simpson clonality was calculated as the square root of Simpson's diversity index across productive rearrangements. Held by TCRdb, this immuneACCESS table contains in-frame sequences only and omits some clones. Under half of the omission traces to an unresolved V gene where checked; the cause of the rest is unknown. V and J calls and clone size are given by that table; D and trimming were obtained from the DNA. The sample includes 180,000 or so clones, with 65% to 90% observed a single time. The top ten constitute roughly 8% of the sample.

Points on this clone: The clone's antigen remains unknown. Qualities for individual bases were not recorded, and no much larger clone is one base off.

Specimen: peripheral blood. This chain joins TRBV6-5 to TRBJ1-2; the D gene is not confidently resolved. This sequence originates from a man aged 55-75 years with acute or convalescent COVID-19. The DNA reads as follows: TGTGCCAGCACCCGACTCCACTATGGCTACACCTTC. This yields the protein CASTRLHYGYTF.